The rows below give T cell receptor beta chains drawn from one sample of a study of blood T cells in healthy people across ages. In TCRdb, the 5' RACE reads were re-called with MiXCR into one record per CDR3 protein. The data show about 1,400,000 distinct CDR3 sequences, 40% to 50% seen once. The sequencing input was blood. These receptors all come from a woman between 18 and 29 years old in good health. The CDR3 runs from the conserved cysteine through the conserved F or W. A D gene is named only where the DNA matches it firmly.

v_gene: TRBV2
d_gene: NA
j_gene: TRBJ2-2
len: 12
CDR3aa: CASSIYTGELFF

v_gene: TRBV10-3
d_gene: TRBD2
j_gene: TRBJ2-1
len: 15
CDR3aa: CAISELAGASNEQFF

v_gene: TRBV4-1
d_gene: TRBD1
j_gene: TRBJ1-2
len: 16
CDR3aa: CASSPNPTGGNYGYTF

v_gene: TRBV3-1
d_gene: TRBD2
j_gene: TRBJ2-3
len: 13
CDR3aa: CASSLRGEDTQYF

v_gene: TRBV14
d_gene: NA
j_gene: TRBJ2-7
len: 15
CDR3aa: CASSPTGYSHNEQYF

v_gene: TRBV18
d_gene: NA
j_gene: TRBJ1-6
len: 15
CDR3aa: CASSPIQGSDSPLHF

v_gene: TRBV9
d_gene: TRBD1
j_gene: TRBJ2-1
len: 17
CDR3aa: CASSVGTGGKYLNEQFF

v_gene: TRBV29-1
d_gene: NA
j_gene: TRBJ2-7
len: 12
CDR3aa: CSVKGASYEQYF

v_gene: TRBV6-6
d_gene: NA
j_gene: TRBJ1-3
len: 14
CDR3aa: CATWGGQSGNTIYF

v_gene: TRBV2
d_gene: NA
j_gene: TRBJ1-2
len: 11
CDR3aa: CASWRAGGYTF

v_gene: TRBV6-5
d_gene: NA
j_gene: TRBJ1-2
len: 13
CDR3aa: CASSYSPGYGYTF

v_gene: TRBV12-3/TRBV12-4
d_gene: NA
j_gene: TRBJ1-6
len: 17
CDR3aa: CASSPHGVGSYNSPLHF

v_gene: TRBV7-9
d_gene: NA
j_gene: TRBJ1-2
len: 15
CDR3aa: CASSLGHLTTFGYTF

v_gene: TRBV12-3/TRBV12-4
d_gene: NA
j_gene: TRBJ2-5
len: 13
CDR3aa: CASSPILLETQYF

v_gene: TRBV4-1
d_gene: NA
j_gene: TRBJ2-7
len: 15
CDR3aa: CASSQAGAIYNEQYF

v_gene: TRBV20-1
d_gene: NA
j_gene: TRBJ2-3
len: 12
CDR3aa: CSAVTTRLPQYF

v_gene: TRBV3-1
d_gene: NA
j_gene: TRBJ1-4
len: 15
CDR3aa: CASSQDPETNEKLFF

v_gene: TRBV29-1
d_gene: NA
j_gene: TRBJ1-2
len: 11
CDR3aa: CSVVGGHGYTF

v_gene: TRBV20-1
d_gene: TRBD2
j_gene: TRBJ2-5
len: 13
CDR3aa: CSAKLAGQGTQYF

v_gene: TRBV6-5
d_gene: NA
j_gene: TRBJ2-1
len: 14
CDR3aa: CASSWGGSGDEQFF

v_gene: TRBV2
d_gene: TRBD1
j_gene: TRBJ2-7
len: 14
CDR3aa: CASQTQGATYEQYF

v_gene: TRBV18
d_gene: TRBD1
j_gene: TRBJ1-1
len: 14
CDR3aa: CASSTGAQNTEAFF

v_gene: TRBV4-2
d_gene: TRBD2
j_gene: TRBJ2-5
len: 16
CDR3aa: CASSQEGGREIKTQYF

v_gene: TRBV7-2
d_gene: TRBD2
j_gene: NA
len: 15
CDR3aa: CASSLTSGGYNEQYF

v_gene: TRBV6-5
d_gene: NA
j_gene: TRBJ1-6
len: 15
CDR3aa: CASRRQDDLNSPLHF

v_gene: TRBV28
d_gene: NA
j_gene: TRBJ2-6
len: 16
CDR3aa: CASSFVYSSGANVLTF

v_gene: TRBV6-5
d_gene: NA
j_gene: NA
len: 15
CDR3aa: CASSYDRTRGHEQYF

v_gene: TRBV3-1
d_gene: NA
j_gene: TRBJ1-5
len: 14
CDR3aa: CASSLGRYNQPQHF

v_gene: TRBV18
d_gene: TRBD2
j_gene: TRBJ2-1
len: 17
CDR3aa: CASRTSGSKISYNEQFF

v_gene: TRBV27
d_gene: NA
j_gene: TRBJ2-3
len: 15
CDR3aa: CASSLRVTGTDTQYF

v_gene: TRBV5-5
d_gene: TRBD1
j_gene: TRBJ1-2
len: 18
CDR3aa: CASSLPGQGGLVGYGYTF

v_gene: TRBV7-3
d_gene: NA
j_gene: NA
len: 13
CDR3aa: CASSTTGYNEQYF

v_gene: TRBV28
d_gene: NA
j_gene: TRBJ2-7
len: 14
CDR3aa: CASSLRLRAHEQYF

v_gene: TRBV2
d_gene: TRBD1
j_gene: TRBJ1-1
len: 13
CDR3aa: CASRGQGGTEAFF

v_gene: TRBV6-5
d_gene: NA
j_gene: TRBJ1-2
len: 13
CDR3aa: CASSQGTLAGYTF

v_gene: TRBV29-1
d_gene: NA
j_gene: TRBJ2-5
len: 11
CDR3aa: CSSPQGETQYF

v_gene: TRBV12-3/TRBV12-4
d_gene: NA
j_gene: TRBJ1-1
len: 13
CDR3aa: CASTLPPNTEAFF

v_gene: TRBV30
d_gene: NA
j_gene: NA
len: 15
CDR3aa: CAWSPPGKSVNEQYF

v_gene: TRBV2
d_gene: NA
j_gene: TRBJ1-2
len: 15
CDR3aa: CASSADRDNPYGYTF

v_gene: TRBV29-1
d_gene: NA
j_gene: TRBJ2-1
len: 16
CDR3aa: CSVEDSYPGGYNEQCF

v_gene: TRBV28
d_gene: TRBD2
j_gene: TRBJ2-3
len: 13
CDR3aa: CASSGLVPDTQYF